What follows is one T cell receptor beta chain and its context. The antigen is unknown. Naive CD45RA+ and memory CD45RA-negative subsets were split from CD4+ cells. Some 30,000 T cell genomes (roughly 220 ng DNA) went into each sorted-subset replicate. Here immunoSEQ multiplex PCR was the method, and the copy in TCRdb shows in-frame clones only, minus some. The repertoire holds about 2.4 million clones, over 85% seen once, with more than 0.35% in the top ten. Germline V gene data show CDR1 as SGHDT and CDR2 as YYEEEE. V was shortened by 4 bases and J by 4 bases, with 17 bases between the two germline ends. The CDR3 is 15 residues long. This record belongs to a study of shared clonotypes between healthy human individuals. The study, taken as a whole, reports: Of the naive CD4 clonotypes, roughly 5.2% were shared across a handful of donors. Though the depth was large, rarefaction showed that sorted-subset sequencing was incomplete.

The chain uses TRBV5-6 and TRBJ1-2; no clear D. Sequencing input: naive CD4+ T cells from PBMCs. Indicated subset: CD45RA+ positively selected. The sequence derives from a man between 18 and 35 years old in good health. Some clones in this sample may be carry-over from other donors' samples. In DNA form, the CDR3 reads TGTGCCAGCAGCAAGCGGGCAAATAGGCCCTATGGCTACACCTTC. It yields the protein CASSKRANRPYGYTF.